This TCR beta chain was found in a study of cytomegalovirus exposure and HLA in healthy donors. Study results and limitations: Prediction of most subjects' HLA-A and HLA-B alleles by TCR beta sequences was reportedly accurate.

About this clone itself: Its antigen is not known.

The primer mix had 60 Vbeta and 13 Jbeta primers. Clones were read by immunoSEQ multiplex PCR, and TCRdb kept only the in-frame ones, dropping some. Of 180,000 or so clones listed, 75% to 90% were seen once; the top ten hold around 1.4%. Healthy donors of bone marrow made up the group. Per the germline V gene, CDR1 is SNHLY and CDR2 is FYNNEI. Trimming left V 11 bases short and J 5 bases short, with 21 bases between. This CDR3 region has 14 residues. Sequences were obtained from PBMCs. The genes are TRBV2 and TRBJ1-2, with D maybe TRBD1 (6 bases). This TCR was recovered from a girl between 5 and 17 years old in good health and CMV-seropositive. As DNA, the CDR3 is TGTGCCTCTAACGCGCAGGGGCATATTTATGGCTACACCTTC. Translating it yields CASNAQGHIYGYTF. Full variable domain (remainder filled in from reference TRBV2 and TRBJ1-2): EPEVTQTPSHQVTQMGQEVILRCVPISNHLYFYWYRQILGQKVEFLVSFYNNEISEKSEIFDDQFSVERPDGSNFTLKIRSTKLEDSAMYFCASNAQGHIYGYTFGSGTRLTVV.